These 28 T cell receptor beta chains share one sample of origin, sequenced in a study of tumor-infiltrating lymphocytes in primary liver carcinoma. Unsorted whole blood supplied the RNA, and germline DNA was extracted too. From 500 ng of total RNA, TCR beta-specific cDNA was reverse-transcribed using a constant-region primer. Amplification in three nested multiplex PCR rounds with slightly modified ARM-PCR gave rise to TCR beta libraries. The first two PCR rounds used TRBV1-TRBV30 primers with a Cbeta primer, approximately 10 cycles each. TCRdb analysed the multiplex PCR reads with MiXCR anew, one entry per CDR3 protein. The table has approximately 310,000 distinct CDR3 sequences, around three fifths seen once; the top ten hold about 9.4%. Source material: peripheral blood. The receptors originated from a man aged 40-49 years with primary liver carcinoma and hepatitis B virus infection.

This clonotype was seen more than once but under ten times. The CDR3 protein is CASSQALETQYF. CDR3 sequence (DNA): TGTGCCAGCAGCCAAGCTTTAGAGACCCAGTACTTC. The rearrangement joins TRBV14 to TRBJ2-5, with D unresolved. CDR1 is SGHDN, CDR2 FVKESK, per germline. This CDR3 has 12 amino acids. The ends were cut back, 1 base at V and 4 bases at J, with 4 bases in the middle.

Of note for this clonotype: As the CDR3 is not closed by the conserved phenylalanine or tryptophan, this likely results from a read error. The V and J genes are TRBV5-4 and TRBJ1-2, with D unresolved. The germline V gene has CDR1 SGHNT and CDR2 YYREEE (reference sequence). The CDR3 spans 13 residues. Trimming left V 3 bases short and J 4 bases short, with 10 bases between. CDR3 amino acids: CASSSGSFYGYTL. DNA for the CDR3: TGTGCCAGCAGCTCCGGGTCTTTCTATGGCTACACCCTC.

Note on this clonotype: The junction differs from germline at one of its ends, possibly a read error. V gene TRBV6-5 combines with J gene TRBJ2-1; no definite D call. This CDR3 has 13 residues. CDR1 and CDR2 from the germline V gene are MNHEY and SVGAGI. In nucleotides, the CDR3 is TGTGCCAGCAGTTCCGGCCCTTACAGTGAGCAGTTCTTT. It is translated as CASSSGPYSEQFF.

About this clonotype itself: Being one base from a much bigger clone, this may be a read error. The J gene is TRBJ2-5, the V gene TRBV6-2 or TRBV6-3, with D perhaps matching TRBD1 (6 bases). Germline V CDR1 and CDR2: MNHEY, SVGEGT. CDR3 length: 18 amino acids. Trimming removed 4 bases at V and 5 bases at J, with 26 bases between. CDR3 nucleotide sequence: TGTGCCAGCAGTTCACTCAAATGGAGGAACAGGGTGATTGAGACCCAGTACTTC. This translates into CASSSLKWRNRVIETQYF.

This clonotype has just one count. The V and J genes are TRBV2 and TRBJ1-5; D might be TRBD1 (5 bases). From germline, CDR1 is SNHLY and CDR2 FYNNEI. V shed 6 bases and J shed 2 bases, with 17 bases lying between them. This CDR3 comprises 16 residues. CDR3 sequence (DNA): TGTGCCAGCAGGGTTGGGGCTGGAAGTGGCAATCAGCCCCAGCATTTT. Translating gives CASRVGAGSGNQPQHF.

In the case of this clonotype: Germline is not matched at one junction end, which may reflect a read error. The rearrangement joins TRBV12-3 or TRBV12-4 to TRBJ2-6, with TRBD1 as a possible D gene (7 bases). CDR3 length: 20 residues. The DNA for the CDR3 is TGTGCCAGCAGGCCCCACCGCGACAGGGAGGCTCTAGGCGGGGCCAACGCCCTGACTTTC. This translates into CASRPHRDREALGGANALTF.

A word on this clonotype: Possible read error: a much larger clone is one base away. J is TRBJ2-3 and V is TRBV7-9; a weak D match, TRBD2 (6 bases). CDR3 size: 12 residues. Germline CDR1 and CDR2: SEHNR and FQNEAQ (reference sequence). CDR3 nucleotides: TGTGCCAGCAGCCCCCGACTAGATACGCATTATTTT. This translates into CASSPRLDTHYF.

As concerns this clonotype: A read error may account for a junction end that differs from germline. V usage is TRBV11-3 and J usage is TRBJ2-7, with a tentative D call TRBD2 (6 bases). Germline V gives CDR1 SGHNT, CDR2 YENEEA. The CDR3 has 14 amino acids. The CDR3, as DNA: TGTGCCAGCAGCCCCGTCACGCAGGACTACGAGCAGAACTTC. Translated: CASSPVTQDYEQNF.

Turning to this clonotype: The junction does not match germline at one end; this may be a read error. This sequence joins TRBV6-1 and TRBJ2-7, with D possibly TRBD1 on 5 matching bases. Germline CDR1 and CDR2: MNHNS and SASEGT. The CDR3 is made up of 13 amino acids. CDR3 sequence: CASSEQGSYDQYF. As DNA, the CDR3 is TGTGCCAGCAGTGAACAGGGATCCTACGACCAGTACTTC.

This clonotype has a count of ten or more. For the CDR3, the DNA is TGCAGCGCCCCGGGAAGTTGGTCAGATACGCAGTATTTT. Amino acids: CSAPGSWSDTQYF. The V gene is TRBV29-1, the J gene TRBJ2-3; tentative D call: TRBD2 (5 bases). From germline, CDR1 is SQVTM and CDR2 ANQGSEA. Trimming left V 7 bases short and J 4 bases short, with 15 bases between. The CDR3 length is 13 residues.

The sample holds a few counts of this clonotype. The rearrangement links TRBV5-4 to TRBJ2-6; D not resolved. The ends were cut back, 2 bases at V and 1 base at J, with 10 bases in the middle. In germline, CDR1 is SGHNT, CDR2 YYREEE (reference sequence). This CDR3 is 16 amino acids long. The CDR3 bases are TGTGCCAGCAGCTTTCATCAGGTTTCTGGGGCCAACGTCCTGACTTTC. This translates into CASSFHQVSGANVLTF.

This clonotype was observed many times. The rearrangement uses TRBV11-3 and TRBJ2-7; either TRBD1 or TRBD2 may supply D (6 bases each). The CDR3 length is 14 residues. V lost 5 bases to trimming and J lost 0 bases, with 11 bases between them. CDR1 SGHNT and CDR2 YENEEA come from the germline V gene. Here the CDR3 DNA reads TGTGCCAGCAGCCAAGGGGGGAGCTCCTACGAGCAGTACTTC. It codes for CASSQGGSSYEQYF.

The chain has TRBV5-1 and TRBJ1-2, with 8 positions matching TRBD1. The junction had 4 bases not matched to a gene; V was cut back by 0 bases and J by 3 bases. Germline CDR1 reads SGHRS; CDR2 reads YFSETQ. The CDR3 length is 15 residues. The DNA for the CDR3 is TGCGCCAGCAGCTTGGGCCCAGGGGGCGACTATGGCTACACCTTC. Amino acids: CASSLGPGGDYGYTF.

The CDR3 is CASTGQGEVRNTGELFF. The CDR3 region has the DNA TGTGCCAGCACGGGACAGGGGGAGGTGAGGAACACCGGGGAGCTGTTTTTT. This rearrangement joins TRBV6-5 to TRBJ2-2, with TRBD1 matching 11 bases. The germline gives CDR1 MNHEY, CDR2 SVGAGI. The CDR3 contains 17 residues. Losses at the gene ends were 7 bases for V and 1 base for J; bases not matched to a gene: 8.

To note about this clonotype: This may be a read error: a much more frequent sequence differs by one nucleotide. The chain couples TRBV6-2 or TRBV6-3 to TRBJ2-7; tentative D call: TRBD1 (6 bases). V lost 6 bases, J lost 5 bases, and 11 bases lay in between. The CDR3 runs 12 residues. Germline CDR1 and CDR2: MNHEY and SVGEGT. The CDR3 coding sequence is TGTGCCAGCAGATCAGGGGTCGACGAGCAGTACTTC. Amino acids: CASRSGVDEQYF.

The rearrangement links TRBV12-3 or TRBV12-4 to TRBJ2-3; D is possibly TRBD2 (5 bases). The CDR3 totals 15 residues. Trimming took 1 base from V and 0 from J, leaving 8 bases between them. In nucleotides, the CDR3 is TGTGCCAGCAGTTTAGGACTATCAAGCACAGATACGCAGTATTTT. Translating it yields CASSLGLSSTDTQYF.

This clonotype was seen repeatedly, ten times or more. This chain uses TRBV6-1 with TRBJ2-2; perhaps TRBD1 as D (5 bases). V was clipped by 2 bases and J by 6 bases, with 10 bases between them. The CDR3 consists of 14 residues. Looked up from germline, CDR1 is MNHNS and CDR2 is SASEGT. The CDR3 region is CASSEIGAAGELFF. In DNA, the CDR3 is TGTGCCAGCAGTGAAATAGGGGCAGCCGGGGAGCTGTTTTTT.

A word on this clonotype: Given a much more abundant clone one base away, this may be a read error. The chain carries TRBV6-1 and TRBJ2-4, with TRBD1 identical over 7 bases. Germline CDR1 reads MNHNS; CDR2 reads SASEGT. This CDR3 comprises 11 residues. CDR3 protein: CAIGTVNILYF. For the CDR3, the DNA is TGTGCCATAGGGACAGTAAACATTCTGTACTTC.

Concerning this clonotype: Since no conserved phenylalanine or tryptophan closes the CDR3, a read error is the likely cause. No DNA is shown, since the ends of the CDR3 on it are uncertain; the CDR3 is the one TCRdb lists. The chain carries TRBV6-1 and TRBJ1-2. The germline V gene has CDR1 MNHNS and CDR2 SASEGT. With termini counted, the CDR3 has 8 amino acids. CDR3 region: CARGGYTC.

The rearrangement uses TRBV5-1 and TRBJ2-1; 7 nucleotides agree with TRBD1. CDR1 SGHRS and CDR2 YFSETQ come from the germline V gene. V lost 5 bases, J lost 3 bases, and 8 bases stayed unmatched. This CDR3 is built from 15 residues. The DNA of the CDR3 is TGCGCCAGCAGAACCGGGACAGATCTCTACAATGAGCAGTTCTTC. Protein product: CASRTGTDLYNEQFF.

This clonotype appeared a few times. The chain joins TRBV7-9 to TRBJ2-7; D possibly corresponds to TRBD2 (5 bases). The V end was cut by 3 bases, the J end by 7 bases, with 16 bases between. CDR1 and CDR2 from the germline V gene are SEHNR and FQNEAQ (reference sequence). CDR3 length equals 14 residues. Here the CDR3 reads CASSLGLGRGEQYF. The CDR3 nucleotides read TGTGCCAGCAGCTTGGGCCTGGGTAGAGGGGAGCAGTACTTC.

This clonotype was detected once. A much larger clone lies one base from this, so it may be a read error. The chain combines TRBV6-2 or TRBV6-3 with TRBJ2-1; D gene unclear. The CDR3 contains 10 residues. The germline V gene encodes CDR1 MNHEY and CDR2 SVGEGT. Written as DNA, the CDR3 is TGTGCCAGCAGTAACAATGAGCATTTCTTC. It specifies CASSNNEHFF.

Points on this clonotype: Being one base from a much bigger clone, this may be a read error. This chain uses TRBV6-1 with TRBJ2-3, with a tentative D call TRBD2 (6 bases). Trimming pared 11 bases from V and 0 bases from J, leaving 21 bases between. Per germline, CDR1 MNHNS and CDR2 SASEGT. The CDR3 totals 16 residues. This chain's CDR3 is CAGLRAGGVSTDTQYF. The CDR3 nucleotides read TGTGCCGGCCTCCGAGCAGGCGGGGTGAGCACAGATACGCAGTATTTT.

The V call is TRBV5-6, the J call TRBJ1-1; TRBD1 agrees at 8 bases. The CDR3 is 14 amino acids. The V gene's germline CDR1 is SGHDT and CDR2 YYEEEE. The CDR3 is CVSSGNRGGTEAFF. In DNA form, the CDR3 reads TGTGTCAGTAGCGGGAACAGGGGGGGCACTGAAGCTTTCTTT.

The V and J genes are TRBV14 and TRBJ2-7; TRBD2 might be the D (6 bases). This CDR3 spans 14 amino acids. The V and J ends lost 4 bases and 5 bases respectively, with 15 bases between them. Germline values: CDR1 SGHDN, CDR2 FVKESK. The CDR3 DNA sequence: TGTGCCAGCAGCCCTTTAACGGGAGATCACGAGCAGTACTTC. Residues: CASSPLTGDHEQYF.

Remarks on this clonotype: A junction end diverges from the germline sequence, so it may reflect a read error. This chain connects TRBV6-6 to TRBJ2-1, with 11 bases lining up with TRBD2. The CDR3 has 14 residues. CDR1 is MNHNY and CDR2 is SVGAGI in the germline V gene (reference sequence). The CDR3 is CANSGLAGQNEQFF. CDR3 sequence (DNA): TGTGCCAACAGTGGACTAGCGGGCCAGAATGAGCAGTTCTTC.

This clonotype has a single count. The CDR3 ends on some other residue instead of the conserved phenylalanine or tryptophan, so this is likely a read error. V gene TRBV5-1 combines with J gene TRBJ2-5; 7 bases map to TRBD2. There are 14 residues in the CDR3. The V gene end was trimmed by 0 bases and the J gene end by 1 base; junction bases not matched to a gene: 0. Germline V gene lookup returns CDR1 SGHRS and CDR2 YFSETQ. The CDR3 coding sequence is TGCGCCAGCAGCTTGGCTAGCGGCCAAGAGACCCAGTACTTA. Amino acids: CASSLASGQETQYL.

Turning to this clonotype: A read error may be the cause here, since a much bigger clone is one base away. The chain uses TRBV11-2 and TRBJ1-5; 8 bases agree with TRBD1. The CDR3 is 15 amino acids. Germline V gives CDR1 SGHAT, CDR2 FQNNGV. This chain's CDR3 is CASSLAGGGNQPEHF. The CDR3 region has the DNA TGTGCCAGCAGCTTAGCAGGGGGCGGCAATCAGCCCGAGCATTTT. The entire variable domain, with the rest obtained from reference TRBV11-2 and TRBJ1-5, is as follows: EAGVAQSPRYKIIEKRQSVAFWCNPISGHATLYWYQQILGQGPKLLIQFQNNGVVDDSQLPKDRFSAERLKGVDSTLKIQPAKLEDSAVYLCASSLAGGGNQPEHFGDGTRLSIL.